This entry concerns a single TCR beta chain. What it binds is not known. The sample is drawn from a study of cytomegalovirus exposure and HLA in healthy donors. The study, taken as a whole, reports: Earlier findings revealed that most TCR beta V segments proved productive either about 87% or about 30% of the time. Whilst most TCR sequences proved rare, a subset of public TCRs occurred across many donors.

With 60 Vbeta and 13 Jbeta primers, the PCR was carried out. Sequenced by immunoSEQ multiplex PCR; TCRdb stores in-frame clones only, minus some. The sample holds 210,000 or so clones, roughly four fifths seen once. Germline V CDR1 and CDR2: MDHEN, SYDVKM. This CDR3 spans 12 amino acids. Deletions cut 6 bases from V and 1 base from J, with 6 bases between. Sequenced material: PBMCs. The receptor's source is a middle-aged woman in good health and CMV-seronegative. The chain carries TRBV28 and TRBJ2-5; no clear D gene. The CDR3 DNA sequence: TGTGCCAGCAGACAGTCCCAAGAGACCCAGTACTTC. Amino acid sequence: CASRQSQETQYF.